This TCR beta chain emerged from a study of blood T cells in healthy people across ages. Study observations and caveats: Aged donors had fewer naive CD4+ cells and lower diversity than long-lived donors.

Deletions cut 5 bases from V and 3 bases from J, with 10 bases between. CDR3 length: 13 residues. For the second PCR, which ran for roughly 7 to 11 cycles, a sample-barcoded 5' primer and a J-beta primer mix were used. A minimum of 3 million CDR3-containing paired-end reads was obtained for each sample. Each CDR3 protein is one row after TCRdb ran MiXCR on the 5' RACE reads. This sample has 650,000 to 1,000,000 distinct CDR3 sequences; around 36% occur once, and the top ten carry 10% to 15%. This clonotype was observed a few times. No antigen is known for it. Extraction yielded at least 6 micrograms of total RNA per sample.

This sequence originates from a man aged 18 to 29 in good health. This chain joins TRBV12-3 or TRBV12-4 and TRBJ1-2; no firm D call. Sequencing was done on a sample of blood. The CDR3 spells CASSTADHYGYTF. Here the CDR3 DNA reads TGTGCCAGCAGTACCGCAGACCACTATGGCTACACCTTC.